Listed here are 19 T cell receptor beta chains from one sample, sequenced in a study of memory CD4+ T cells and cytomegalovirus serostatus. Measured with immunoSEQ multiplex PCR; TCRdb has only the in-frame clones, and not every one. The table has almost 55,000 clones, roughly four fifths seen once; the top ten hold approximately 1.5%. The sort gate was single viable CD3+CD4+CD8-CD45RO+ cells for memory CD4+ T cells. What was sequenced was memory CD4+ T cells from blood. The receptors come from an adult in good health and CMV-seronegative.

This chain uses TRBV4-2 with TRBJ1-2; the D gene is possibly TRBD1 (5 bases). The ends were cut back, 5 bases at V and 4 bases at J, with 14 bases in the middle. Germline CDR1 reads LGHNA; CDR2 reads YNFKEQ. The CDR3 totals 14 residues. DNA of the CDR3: TGTGCCAGCAGCTATACAGGAACCCCCTATGGCTACACCTTC. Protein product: CASSYTGTPYGYTF.

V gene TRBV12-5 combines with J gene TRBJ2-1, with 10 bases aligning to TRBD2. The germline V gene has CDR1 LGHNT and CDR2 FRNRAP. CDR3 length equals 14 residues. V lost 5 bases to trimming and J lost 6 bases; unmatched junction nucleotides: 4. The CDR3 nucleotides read TGTGCTAGTGGTATAGCGGGAGGACGCAATGAGCAGTTCTTC. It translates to CASGIAGGRNEQFF.

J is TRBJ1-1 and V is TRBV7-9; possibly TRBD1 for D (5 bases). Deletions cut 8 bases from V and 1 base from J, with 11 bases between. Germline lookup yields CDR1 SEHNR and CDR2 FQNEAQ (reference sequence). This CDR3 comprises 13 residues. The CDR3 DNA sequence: TGTGCCAGCGTCAGGGTTACGAACACTGAAGCTTTCTTT. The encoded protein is CASVRVTNTEAFF.

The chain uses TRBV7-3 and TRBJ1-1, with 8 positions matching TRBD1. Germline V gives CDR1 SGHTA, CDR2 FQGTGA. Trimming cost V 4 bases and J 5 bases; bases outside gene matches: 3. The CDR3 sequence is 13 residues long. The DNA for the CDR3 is TGTGCCAGCAGCTCGGGACAGGCGACTGAAGCTTTCTTT. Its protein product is CASSSGQATEAFF.

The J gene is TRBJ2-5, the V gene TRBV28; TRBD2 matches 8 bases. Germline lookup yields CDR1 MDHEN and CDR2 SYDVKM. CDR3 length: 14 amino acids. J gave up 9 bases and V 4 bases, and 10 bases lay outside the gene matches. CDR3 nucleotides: TGTGCCAGCAGTTCAGCGGGGGCCCCAGTGGCCCAGTACTTC. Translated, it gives CASSSAGAPVAQYF.

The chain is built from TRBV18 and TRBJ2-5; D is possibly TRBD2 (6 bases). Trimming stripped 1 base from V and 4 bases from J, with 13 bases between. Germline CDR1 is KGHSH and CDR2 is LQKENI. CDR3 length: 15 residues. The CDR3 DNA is TGTGCCAGCTCACCACTCCCGGGGGTATCAGAGACCCAGTACTTC. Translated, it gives CASSPLPGVSETQYF.

The CDR3 loop reads CASSPGIISTDTQYF. CDR3 DNA sequence: TGTGCCAGCAGCCCAGGGATTATCAGCACAGATACGCAGTATTTT. This chain joins TRBV7-8 and TRBJ2-3; a weak D match, TRBD1 (5 bases). V lost 5 bases, J lost 0 bases, and 12 bases lay in between. The CDR3 has 15 amino acids. CDR1 and CDR2 (germline): SGHVS, FQNEAQ.

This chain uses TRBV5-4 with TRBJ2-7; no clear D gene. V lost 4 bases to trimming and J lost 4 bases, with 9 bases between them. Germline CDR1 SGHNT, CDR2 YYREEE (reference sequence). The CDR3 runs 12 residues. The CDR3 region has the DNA TGTGCCAGCAGCGCAGGAAAGTACGAGCAGTACTTC. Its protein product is CASSAGKYEQYF.

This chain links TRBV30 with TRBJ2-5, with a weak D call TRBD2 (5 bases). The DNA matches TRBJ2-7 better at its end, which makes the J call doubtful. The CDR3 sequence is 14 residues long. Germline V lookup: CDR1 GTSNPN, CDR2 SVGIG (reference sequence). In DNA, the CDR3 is TGTGCCTGGAGTGGGGAGCGGAGCTCCTACGAGCAGTACTTC. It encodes CAWSGERSSYEQYF.

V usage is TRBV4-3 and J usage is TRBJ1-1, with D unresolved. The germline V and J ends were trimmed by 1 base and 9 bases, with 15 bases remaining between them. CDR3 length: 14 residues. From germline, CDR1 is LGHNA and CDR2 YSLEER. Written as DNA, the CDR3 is TGCGCCAGCAGCCAAGGACCCCTCATGGGGAAAGCTTTCTTT. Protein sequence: CASSQGPLMGKAFF.

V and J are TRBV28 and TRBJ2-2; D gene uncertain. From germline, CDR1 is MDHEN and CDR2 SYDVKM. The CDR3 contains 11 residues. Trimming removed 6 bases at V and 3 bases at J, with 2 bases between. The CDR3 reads CASSYTGELFF. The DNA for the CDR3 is TGTGCCAGCAGCTACACCGGGGAGCTGTTTTTT. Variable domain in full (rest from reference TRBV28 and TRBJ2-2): DVKVTQSSRYLVKRTGEKVFLECVQDMDHENMFWYRQDPGLGLRLIYFSYDVKMKEKGDIPEGYSVSREKKERFSLILESASTNQTSMYLCASSYTGELFFGEGSRLTVL.

CDR3 amino acids: CASSRTGGRTEAFF. The CDR3, as DNA: TGTGCCAGCAGCCGTACAGGAGGGCGGACTGAAGCTTTCTTT. The genes are TRBV7-2 and TRBJ1-1; weak D call: TRBD1 (5 bases). The germline CDR1 and CDR2 sequences are SGHTA and FQGNSA. There are 14 residues in the CDR3. With 5 bases removed from V and 5 bases from J, the gap between germline ends came to 15 bases.

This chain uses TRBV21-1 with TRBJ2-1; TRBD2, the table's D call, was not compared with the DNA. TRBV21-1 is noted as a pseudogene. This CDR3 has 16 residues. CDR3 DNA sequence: TGTGCCAGCAGCAGCTTTAGGGGCGAGGAGGGAAATGAGCAGTTCTTC. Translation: CASSSFRGEEGNEQFF.

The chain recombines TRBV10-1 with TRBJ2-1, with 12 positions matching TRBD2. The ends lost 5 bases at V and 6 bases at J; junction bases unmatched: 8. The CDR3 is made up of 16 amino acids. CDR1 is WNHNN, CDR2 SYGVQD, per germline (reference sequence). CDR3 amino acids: CASSPRLAGGRNEQFF. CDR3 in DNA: TGCGCCAGCAGTCCCCGTCTAGCGGGAGGGCGCAATGAGCAGTTCTTC.

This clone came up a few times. The CDR3 DNA sequence: TGTGCCAGCAGTTCGCCGGGACAGCGCTCCTACGAGCAGTACTTC. It yields the protein CASSSPGQRSYEQYF. The chain employs TRBV27 and TRBJ2-7; 7 positions match TRBD1. The CDR3 consists of 15 residues. From germline, CDR1 is MNHEY and CDR2 SMNVEV (reference sequence). V was clipped by 4 bases and J by 0 bases; unmatched bases: 6.

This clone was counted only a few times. The CDR3: CASSSGVNTEAFF. In DNA form, the CDR3 reads TGTGCCAGCTCAAGCGGGGTAAACACTGAAGCTTTCTTT. The V call is TRBV18, the J call TRBJ1-1; no reliable D call. Deletions cut 5 bases from V and 2 bases from J, with 9 bases between. The CDR3 has 13 residues. The V gene's germline CDR1 is KGHSH and CDR2 LQKENI.

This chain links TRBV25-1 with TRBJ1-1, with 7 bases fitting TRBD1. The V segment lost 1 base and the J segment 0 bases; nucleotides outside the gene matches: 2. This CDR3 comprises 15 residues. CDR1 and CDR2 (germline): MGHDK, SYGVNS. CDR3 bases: TGTGCCAGCAGTGAATTGGACAGGATGAACACTGAAGCTTTCTTT. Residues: CASSELDRMNTEAFF.

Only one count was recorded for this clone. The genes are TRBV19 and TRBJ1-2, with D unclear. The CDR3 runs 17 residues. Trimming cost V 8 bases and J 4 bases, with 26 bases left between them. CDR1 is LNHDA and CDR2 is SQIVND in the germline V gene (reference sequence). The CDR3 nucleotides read TGTGCCAGTTCCTTCCGGGGTGAAATCGAACAACGCTATGGCTACACCTTC. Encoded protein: CASSFRGEIEQRYGYTF.

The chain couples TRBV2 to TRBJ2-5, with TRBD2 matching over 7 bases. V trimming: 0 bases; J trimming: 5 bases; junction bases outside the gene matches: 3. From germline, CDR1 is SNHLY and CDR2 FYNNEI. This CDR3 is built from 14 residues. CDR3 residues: CASSEARGKETQYF. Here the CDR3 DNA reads TGTGCCAGCAGTGAAGCGCGGGGGAAGGAGACCCAGTACTTC.